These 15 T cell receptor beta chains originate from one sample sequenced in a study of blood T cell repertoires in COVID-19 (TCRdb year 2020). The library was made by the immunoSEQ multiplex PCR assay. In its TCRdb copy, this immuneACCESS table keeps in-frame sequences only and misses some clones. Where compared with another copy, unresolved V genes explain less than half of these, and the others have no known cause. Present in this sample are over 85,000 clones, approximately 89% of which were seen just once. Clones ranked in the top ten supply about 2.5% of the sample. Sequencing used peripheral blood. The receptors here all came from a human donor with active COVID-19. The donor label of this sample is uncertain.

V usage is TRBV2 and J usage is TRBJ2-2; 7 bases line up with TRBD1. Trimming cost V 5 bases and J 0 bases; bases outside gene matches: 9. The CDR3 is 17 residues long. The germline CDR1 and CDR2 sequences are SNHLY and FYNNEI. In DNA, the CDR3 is TGTGCCAGCAGTTCCGACAGGGCACACGCGAACACCGGGGAGCTGTTTTTT. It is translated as CASSSDRAHANTGELFF.

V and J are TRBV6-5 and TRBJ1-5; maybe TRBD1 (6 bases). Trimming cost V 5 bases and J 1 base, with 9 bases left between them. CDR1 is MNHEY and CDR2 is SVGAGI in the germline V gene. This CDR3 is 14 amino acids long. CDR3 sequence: CASSLQGSNQPQHF. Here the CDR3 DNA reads TGTGCCAGCAGTCTACAGGGAAGCAATCAGCCCCAGCATTTT.

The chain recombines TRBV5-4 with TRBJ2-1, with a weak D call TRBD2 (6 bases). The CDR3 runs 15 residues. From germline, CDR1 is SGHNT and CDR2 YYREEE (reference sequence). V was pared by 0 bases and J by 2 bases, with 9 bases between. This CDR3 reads CASSLAGAAYNEQFF. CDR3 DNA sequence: TGTGCCAGCAGCTTGGCGGGAGCAGCCTACAATGAGCAGTTCTTC.

The CDR3 here is CASSPVSRGRETQYF. The CDR3 DNA is TGTGCCAGCAGCCCAGTTTCCAGGGGGCGAGAGACCCAGTACTTC. The V and J genes are TRBV5-4 and TRBJ2-5; 8 bases map to TRBD1. The germline V gene encodes CDR1 SGHNT and CDR2 YYREEE (reference sequence). The CDR3 totals 15 residues. Unmatched junction bases numbered 9, after V lost 4 bases and J lost 4 bases.

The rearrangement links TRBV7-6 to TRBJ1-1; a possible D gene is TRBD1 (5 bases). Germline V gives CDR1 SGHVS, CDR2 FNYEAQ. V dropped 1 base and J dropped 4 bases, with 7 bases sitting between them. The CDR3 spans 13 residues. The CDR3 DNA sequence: TGTGCCAGCAGCTTAGGTCAGGGCACTGAAGCTTTCTTT. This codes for CASSLGQGTEAFF.

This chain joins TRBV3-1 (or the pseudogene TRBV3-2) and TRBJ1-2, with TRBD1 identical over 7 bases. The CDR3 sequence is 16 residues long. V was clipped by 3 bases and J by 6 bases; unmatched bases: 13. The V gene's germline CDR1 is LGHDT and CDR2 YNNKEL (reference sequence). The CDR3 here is CASSHADREPRDGYTF. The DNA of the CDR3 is TGTGCCAGCAGCCATGCCGACAGGGAACCTAGGGATGGCTACACCTTC.

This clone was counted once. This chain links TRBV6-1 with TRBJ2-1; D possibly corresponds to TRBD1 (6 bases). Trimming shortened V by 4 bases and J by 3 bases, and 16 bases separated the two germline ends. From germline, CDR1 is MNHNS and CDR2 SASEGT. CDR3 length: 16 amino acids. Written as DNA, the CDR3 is TGTGCCAGCAGTGGGACTTTGAGGGGGAGCTACAATGAGCAGTTCTTC. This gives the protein CASSGTLRGSYNEQFF.

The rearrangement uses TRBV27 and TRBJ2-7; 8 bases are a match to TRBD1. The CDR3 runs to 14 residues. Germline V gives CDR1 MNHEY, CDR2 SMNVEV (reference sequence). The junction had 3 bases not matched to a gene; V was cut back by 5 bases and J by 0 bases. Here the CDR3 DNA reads TGTGCCAGCAGTATGGACAGGGTCTCCTACGAGCAGTACTTC. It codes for CASSMDRVSYEQYF.

This chain's CDR3 is CASNLGGNTEAFF. Written as DNA, the CDR3 is TGTGCCAGCAACCTCGGAGGAAACACTGAAGCTTTCTTT. The chain recombines TRBV2 with TRBJ1-1; D remains unclear. The germline V gene encodes CDR1 SNHLY and CDR2 FYNNEI. Trimming shortened V by 7 bases and J by 2 bases, and 11 bases separated the two germline ends. CDR3 length: 13 amino acids. The variable domain in full, completed from reference TRBV2 and TRBJ1-1, reads EPEVTQTPSHQVTQMGQEVILRCVPISNHLYFYWYRQILGQKVEFLVSFYNNEISEKSEIFDDQFSVERPDGSNFTLKIRSTKLEDSAMYFCASNLGGNTEAFFGQGTRLTVV.

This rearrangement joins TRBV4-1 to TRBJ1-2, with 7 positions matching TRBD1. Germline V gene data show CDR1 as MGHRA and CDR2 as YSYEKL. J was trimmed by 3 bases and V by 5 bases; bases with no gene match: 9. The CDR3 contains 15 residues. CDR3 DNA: TGCGCCAGCAGCGGACGACAGGGTCATGACTATGGCTACACCTTC. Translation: CASSGRQGHDYGYTF.

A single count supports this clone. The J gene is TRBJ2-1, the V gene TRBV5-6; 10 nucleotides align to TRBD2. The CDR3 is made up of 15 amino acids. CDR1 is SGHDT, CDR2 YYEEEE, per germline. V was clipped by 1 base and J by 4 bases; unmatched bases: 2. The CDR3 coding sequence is TGTGCCAGCAGCTTGTTTAGCGGGGGGTACAATGAGCAGTTCTTC. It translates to CASSLFSGGYNEQFF.

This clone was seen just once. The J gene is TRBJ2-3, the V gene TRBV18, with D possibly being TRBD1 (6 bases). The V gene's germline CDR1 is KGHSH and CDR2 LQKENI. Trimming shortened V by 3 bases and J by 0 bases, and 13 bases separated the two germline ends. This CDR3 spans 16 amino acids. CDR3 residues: CASSPTGAYSTDTQYF. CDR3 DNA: TGTGCCAGCTCACCGACAGGTGCCTATAGCACAGATACGCAGTATTTT.

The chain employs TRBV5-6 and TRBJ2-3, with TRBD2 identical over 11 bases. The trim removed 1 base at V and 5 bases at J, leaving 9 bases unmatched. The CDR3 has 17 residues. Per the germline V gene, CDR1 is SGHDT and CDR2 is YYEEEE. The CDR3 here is CASSLRSSGGQRDTQYF. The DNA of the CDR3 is TGTGCCAGCAGCTTGAGGTCTAGCGGGGGGCAAAGAGATACGCAGTATTTT.

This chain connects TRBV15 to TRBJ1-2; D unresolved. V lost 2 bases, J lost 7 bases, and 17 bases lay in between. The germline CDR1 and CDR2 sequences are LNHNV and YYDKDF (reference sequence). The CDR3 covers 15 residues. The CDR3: CATSRMGQHDFGYTF. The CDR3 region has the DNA TGTGCCACCAGCAGAATGGGCCAGCATGATTTTGGCTACACCTTC.

CDR3 region: CASSNLGGPNTEAFF. CDR3 sequence (DNA): TGTGCCAGCAGCAACTTGGGAGGACCGAACACTGAAGCTTTCTTT. The chain carries TRBV6-5 and TRBJ1-1; D uncertain. The CDR3 runs to 15 residues. Germline CDR1 is MNHEY and CDR2 is SVGAGI. Trimming cost V 6 bases and J 1 base, with 15 bases left between them.